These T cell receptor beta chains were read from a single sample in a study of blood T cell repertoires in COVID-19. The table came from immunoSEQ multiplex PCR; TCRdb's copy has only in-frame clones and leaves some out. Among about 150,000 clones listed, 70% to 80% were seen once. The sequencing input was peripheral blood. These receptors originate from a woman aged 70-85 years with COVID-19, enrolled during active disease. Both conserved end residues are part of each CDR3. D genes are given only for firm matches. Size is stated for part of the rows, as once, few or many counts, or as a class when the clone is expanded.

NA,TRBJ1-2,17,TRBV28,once,CASRTQGRGPTAYGYTF,TGTGCCAGCAGAACCCAGGGGAGGGGACCTACAGCCTATGGCTACACCTTC
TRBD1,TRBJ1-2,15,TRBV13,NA,CASSSGQASNYGYTF,TGTGCCAGCAGCTCCGGACAGGCATCTAACTATGGCTACACCTTC
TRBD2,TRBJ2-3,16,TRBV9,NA,CASSMTGGGGTDTQYF,TGTGCCAGCAGCATGACGGGGGGAGGGGGCACAGATACGCAGTATTTT
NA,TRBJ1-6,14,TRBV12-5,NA,CASAPPTVDSPLHF,TGTGCTAGTGCCCCCCCTACGGTTGATTCACCCCTCCACTTT
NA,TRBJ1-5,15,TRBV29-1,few,CSVGSWGVSDQPQHF,TGCAGCGTTGGTTCGTGGGGGGTGAGTGATCAGCCCCAGCATTTT
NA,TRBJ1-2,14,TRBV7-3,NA,CASSPTGAVYGYTF,TGTGCCAGCAGCCCCACTGGGGCGGTCTATGGCTACACCTTC
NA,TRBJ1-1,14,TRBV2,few,CAPTRTGEGTEAFF,TGTGCCCCTACCCGGACGGGGGAGGGCACTGAAGCTTTCTTT
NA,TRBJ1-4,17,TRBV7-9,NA,CASSSPGGQGRDEKLFF,TGTGCCAGCAGCTCCCCCGGGGGGCAGGGGCGGGATGAAAAACTGTTTTTT
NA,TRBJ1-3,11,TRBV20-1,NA,CSAHSGNTIYF,TGCAGTGCCCATTCTGGAAACACCATATATTTT
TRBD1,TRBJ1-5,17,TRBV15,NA,CATSRHEGQGLSQPQHF,TGTGCCACCAGCAGACACGAAGGACAGGGACTGAGTCAGCCCCAGCATTTT